Listed here are 21 T cell receptor beta chains from one sample, sequenced in a study of cytomegalovirus exposure and HLA in healthy donors. The PCR was carried out with 60 Vbeta primers and 13 Jbeta primers. The table came from immunoSEQ multiplex PCR; TCRdb's copy has only in-frame clones and leaves some out. Of roughly 160,000 clones in the sample, around 80% were seen once. Sequenced sample: PBMCs. Receptors originate from a woman in her twenties or thirties in good health and CMV-seropositive.

The V and J genes are TRBV2 and TRBJ1-1; 10 nucleotides align to TRBD1. The germline CDR1 and CDR2 sequences are SNHLY and FYNNEI. J gave up 4 bases and V 4 bases, and 9 bases lay outside the gene matches. The CDR3 contains 16 residues. The CDR3 bases are TGTGCCAGCAGTGCCGGGACAGGGGTGGGGAGCACTGAAGCTTTCTTT. Amino acids: CASSAGTGVGSTEAFF. Using reference TRBV2 and TRBJ1-1 for the parts outside the CDR3, the full variable domain is EPEVTQTPSHQVTQMGQEVILRCVPISNHLYFYWYRQILGQKVEFLVSFYNNEISEKSEIFDDQFSVERPDGSNFTLKIRSTKLEDSAMYFCASSAGTGVGSTEAFFGQGTRLTVV.

This chain uses TRBV5-1 with TRBJ1-1; TRBD1 is a possible D gene (5 bases). The CDR3 is made up of 13 amino acids. Trimming cost V 3 bases and J 3 bases, with 9 bases left between them. The V gene's germline CDR1 is SGHRS and CDR2 YFSETQ. CDR3 coding DNA: TGCGCCAGCAGCTGGGGACTGGACACTGAAGCTTTCTTT. It specifies CASSWGLDTEAFF.

The rearrangement joins TRBV7-3 to TRBJ2-7, with 7 bases fitting TRBD1. CDR1 and CDR2 from the germline V gene are SGHTA and FQGTGA. The CDR3 consists of 13 residues. Losses at the gene ends were 5 bases for V and 6 bases for J; bases not matched to a gene: 7. The CDR3 DNA is TGTGCCAGCAGCCCCAGACAGGGTTCCGAGCAGTACTTC. As protein: CASSPRQGSEQYF.

This clone was observed a handful of times. The chain employs TRBV5-1 and TRBJ2-3, with D perhaps TRBD1 (6 bases). V lost 2 bases and J lost 0, with 13 bases in between. CDR1 SGHRS and CDR2 YFSETQ come from the germline V gene. CDR3 length equals 16 residues. The CDR3 DNA reads TGCGCCAGCAGCTTTGACAGGAGGACTAGCACAGATACGCAGTATTTT. It encodes CASSFDRRTSTDTQYF.

The chain has TRBV29-1 and TRBJ2-4; 8 bases agree with TRBD1. The CDR3 consists of 14 residues. J was trimmed by 6 bases and V by 4 bases; bases with no gene match: 8. Germline V gives CDR1 SQVTM, CDR2 ANQGSEA. In DNA, the CDR3 is TGCAGCGTTGCAAGGGGACAGGAAGCAAACATTCAGTACTTC. This codes for CSVARGQEANIQYF.

This clone was recorded a few times. This rearrangement joins TRBV7-9 to TRBJ2-6; 10 bases map to TRBD1. V dropped 8 bases and J dropped 0; count of bases not matched to a gene: 10. The CDR3 is made up of 18 amino acids. Germline CDR1 is SEHNR and CDR2 is FQNEAQ (reference sequence). The CDR3 nucleotides are TGTGCCAGCCGGATACTAGACAGGGGGCACTCTGGGGCCAACGTCCTGACTTTC. Its protein product is CASRILDRGHSGANVLTF.

DNA of the CDR3: TGCGCCAGCAGAAGAACAGGGGGCGGTCGGACTTCACCCCTCCACTTT. Translated: CASRRTGGGRTSPLHF. The chain recombines TRBV4-1 with TRBJ1-6; TRBD1 matches at 9 bases. The CDR3 length is 16 residues. V lost 6 bases to trimming and J lost 9 bases; unmatched junction nucleotides: 12. The V gene's germline CDR1 is MGHRA and CDR2 YSYEKL.

The chain recombines TRBV6-5 with TRBJ1-6; the match to TRBD1 covers 7 bases. Trimming removed 5 bases from V and 13 bases from J; junction bases left unmatched: 5. Germline values: CDR1 MNHEY, CDR2 SVGAGI. This CDR3 spans 12 amino acids. The CDR3 loop reads CASSKGAGPLHF. The CDR3 DNA follows: TGTGCCAGCAGTAAGGGGGCAGGTCCCCTCCACTTT.

This chain links TRBV5-1 with TRBJ2-5, with D perhaps TRBD1 (6 bases). CDR1 and CDR2 (germline): SGHRS, YFSETQ. The length of the CDR3 is 14 residues. V was trimmed by 0 bases and J by 4 bases, leaving 10 bases between them. The CDR3 here is CASSLVGARETQYF. The CDR3 DNA sequence: TGCGCCAGCAGCTTGGTGGGGGCGAGAGAGACCCAGTACTTC.

This clone was counted once. J is TRBJ2-7 and V is TRBV10-3; 10 nucleotides line up with TRBD2. Germline-derived CDR1 and CDR2 are ENHRY and SYGVKD. CDR3 size: 13 residues. After removal of 8 bases from V and 4 bases from J, the junction contained 5 bases not matched to a gene. The CDR3 nucleotides are TGTGCCATCTCTGGGACTAGCGTTTACGAGCAGTACTTC. The encoded protein is CAISGTSVYEQYF.

This clone was observed a few times. This chain links TRBV6-4 with TRBJ2-2; no firm D call. Germline lookup yields CDR1 MRHNA and CDR2 SNTAGT. V gave up 2 bases and J gave up 6 bases, with 7 bases separating them. The CDR3 runs to 13 residues. As DNA, the CDR3 is TGTGCCAGCAGTGACCCTCCGTCCGGGGAGCTGTTTTTT. Translated, it gives CASSDPPSGELFF.

The J gene is TRBJ2-7, the V gene TRBV19; weak D call: TRBD1 (5 bases). The germline CDR1 and CDR2 sequences are LNHDA and SQIVND (reference sequence). The CDR3 has 16 amino acids. The V end was cut by 4 bases, the J end by 2 bases, with 18 bases between. Here the CDR3 DNA reads TGTGCCAGTAGTACCTTGGGGCAGGACGCGACCTACGAGCAGTACTTC. This gives the protein CASSTLGQDATYEQYF.

J is TRBJ2-2 and V is TRBV30, with TRBD1 as a possible D gene (6 bases). The germline V and J ends were trimmed by 6 bases and 8 bases, with 13 bases remaining between them. Germline V gene sequence: CDR1 GTSNPN, CDR2 SVGIG (reference sequence). The CDR3 totals 12 residues. As DNA, the CDR3 is TGTGCCTGTAAACAGGGTCGGGGGGAGCTGTTTTTT. Amino acids: CACKQGRGELFF.

In nucleotides, the CDR3 is TGTGCCAGCAGGGCACAGGGGGCGTCCGAGCAGTACTTC. Protein sequence: CASRAQGASEQYF. V usage is TRBV28 and J usage is TRBJ2-7; TRBD1 matches at 9 bases. CDR1 and CDR2 from the germline V gene are MDHEN and SYDVKM. The CDR3 consists of 13 residues. After removal of 6 bases from V and 6 bases from J, the junction contained 6 bases not matched to a gene.

Points on this clone: Relative to the germline gene, one junction end is altered; a read error may explain this. This chain joins TRBV4-1 and TRBJ2-1; D gene uncertain. Germline CDR1 MGHRA, CDR2 YSYEKL. This CDR3 spans 12 amino acids. The chain's CDR3 is CASSGFSGRRIF. The CDR3 DNA follows: TGCGCCAGCAGCGGATTTAGTGGGCGTAGGATCTTC.

Only a few counts were recorded for this clone. The V and J genes are TRBV6-5 and TRBJ1-1; no reliable D call. There are 14 residues in the CDR3. Germline values: CDR1 MNHEY, CDR2 SVGAGI. The V and J ends lost 6 bases and 1 base respectively, with 12 bases between them. The CDR3: CASRRSTANTEAFF. The CDR3 DNA follows: TGTGCCAGCAGAAGGTCTACAGCGAACACTGAAGCTTTCTTT.

The chain employs TRBV4-1 and TRBJ2-7; tentative D call: TRBD1 (6 bases). CDR1 MGHRA and CDR2 YSYEKL come from the germline V gene. This CDR3 has 14 amino acids. Trimming removed 1 base from V and 4 bases from J, with 11 bases in between. CDR3 in DNA: TGCGCCAGCAGCCAAGTACAGGGAACTTACGAGCAGTACTTC. Translating it yields CASSQVQGTYEQYF.

This chain connects TRBV10-3 to TRBJ2-7; 7 bases fit TRBD1. Germline V gene data show CDR1 as ENHRY and CDR2 as SYGVKD. The junction had 11 bases not matched to a gene; V was cut back by 7 bases and J by 2 bases. This CDR3 region has 15 residues. CDR3 DNA sequence: TGTGCCATCACCGAGACACAGGGGAATACCTACGAGCAGTACTTC. Translated, it gives CAITETQGNTYEQYF.

The V gene is TRBV6-5, the J gene TRBJ1-6, with D possibly TRBD1 on 5 matching bases. There are 13 residues in the CDR3. V lost 2 bases and J 9 bases, leaving 8 bases between the germline ends. Germline CDR1 reads MNHEY; CDR2 reads SVGAGI. This chain's CDR3 is CASSYADSSPLHF. The DNA for the CDR3 is TGTGCCAGCAGTTACGCTGACAGTTCACCCCTCCACTTT.

This chain joins TRBV29-1 and TRBJ2-7; perhaps TRBD1 as D (6 bases). Deletions cut 6 bases from V and 1 base from J, with 10 bases between. CDR1 and CDR2 (germline): SQVTM, ANQGSEA. This CDR3 has 12 residues. As DNA, the CDR3 is TGCAGCGTGACGGACAGATCCTACGAGCAGTACTTC. Its protein product is CSVTDRSYEQYF.

The rearrangement links TRBV29-1 to TRBJ2-7; TRBD1 agrees at 8 bases. The CDR3 spans 13 residues. V lost 7 bases and J lost 5; bases outside the gene matches: 10. The V gene's germline CDR1 is SQVTM and CDR2 ANQGSEA. The CDR3 reads CSAGTGSLHEQYF. The CDR3 DNA reads TGCAGCGCTGGGACAGGTAGCCTTCACGAGCAGTACTTC.